This entry features one TCR beta chain sequence. This entry belongs to a study of shared clonotypes between healthy human individuals. Replicate PCRs for sorted subsets used approximately 220 ng DNA; this equaled about 30,000 T cell genomes. Some clones are missing from TCRdb's copy, which holds only in-frame ones; the method was immunoSEQ multiplex PCR. The data hold under 1,900,000 clones, with 98% observed a single time. Trimming shortened V by 5 bases and J by 6 bases, and 14 bases separated the two germline ends. The germline gives CDR1 SEHNR, CDR2 FQNEAQ (reference sequence). The CDR3 has 14 amino acids.

This clonotype was obtained from a man younger than 40 in good health. V gene TRBV7-9 combines with J gene TRBJ1-5; D not resolved. Material for sequencing was naive CD4+ T cells sorted from blood. Subset reported: CD45RA+ positively selected. The CDR3 reads CASSANGLPQPQHF. DNA for the CDR3: TGTGCCAGCAGCGCAAATGGCCTCCCTCAGCCCCAGCATTTT.